This entry lists 27 T cell receptor beta chains sequenced from one sample in a study of response to subunit inactivated influenza vaccine. One entry per CDR3 protein results from TCRdb running MiXCR on the RT-PCR reads. The sample yields fewer than 700,000 distinct CDR3 sequences, roughly 13% seen once. The sample in question was PBMCs from blood, obtained more than 35 days after vaccination. The receptors shown here come from a man aged 45-65 years who received an inactivated influenza vaccine.

This clonotype was counted many times. CDR3 sequence (DNA): TGCGCCAGCAGCTCGCCAATTCTCGGACAGGGAGGGAACACTGAAGCTTTCTTT. Its translation is CASSSPILGQGGNTEAFF. The chain uses TRBV5-1 and TRBJ1-1; TRBD1 matches at 8 bases. The CDR3 runs 18 residues. V dropped 3 bases and J dropped 1; count of bases not matched to a gene: 14. The germline V gene has CDR1 SGHRS and CDR2 YFSETQ.

V gene TRBV5-1 combines with J gene TRBJ2-3; no clear D gene. V was shortened by 0 bases and J by 0 bases, with 8 bases between the two germline ends. Germline V gives CDR1 SGHRS, CDR2 YFSETQ. The CDR3 covers 15 residues. The CDR3 coding sequence is TGCGCCAGCAGCTTGGATGTGGGAAGCACAGATACGCAGTATTTT. It encodes CASSLDVGSTDTQYF.

In this sample, this clonotype turned up many times. V usage is TRBV7-9 and J usage is TRBJ2-7; possible D gene TRBD2, 5 bases. Germline assignment: CDR1 SEHNR and CDR2 FQNEAQ (reference sequence). V shed 5 bases and J shed 5 bases, with 10 bases lying between them. The CDR3 covers 12 residues. The CDR3 is CASSLSGDEQYF. The CDR3, as DNA: TGTGCCAGCAGCCTCAGCGGTGACGAGCAGTACTTC.

This clonotype was counted a few times. The genes are TRBV5-5 and TRBJ1-1; D is possibly TRBD1 (6 bases). The ends were cut back, 5 bases at V and 0 bases at J, with 17 bases in the middle. The CDR3 spans 16 residues. Per germline, CDR1 SGHKS and CDR2 YYEKEE (reference sequence). In DNA, the CDR3 is TGTGCCAGCAGTCAGGGGTGGACACTCATGAACACTGAAGCTTTCTTT. Its protein is CASSQGWTLMNTEAFF. Full variable domain (rest looked up from reference TRBV5-5 and TRBJ1-1): DAGVTQSPTHLIKTRGQQVTLRCSPISGHKSVSWYQQVLGQGPQFIFQYYEKEERGRGNFPDRFSARQFPNYSSELNVNALLLGDSALYLCASSQGWTLMNTEAFFGQGTRLTVV.

In this sample, this clonotype turned up a few times. J is TRBJ2-7 and V is TRBV9; 10 bases map to TRBD1. J lost 1 base, V lost 3 bases, and 7 bases had no gene match. The CDR3 has 16 amino acids. Germline V gene lookup returns CDR1 SGDLS and CDR2 YYNGEE. CDR3 bases: TGTGCCAGCAGCGGCTCCGGGACAGGGGCGTCCTACGAGCAGTACTTC. Amino acids: CASSGSGTGASYEQYF.

This clonotype was counted a few times. The chain has TRBV9 and TRBJ2-3; D might be TRBD2 (6 bases). The CDR3 has 15 residues. The germline V gene has CDR1 SGDLS and CDR2 YYNGEE. Trimming cost V 2 bases and J 4 bases, with 14 bases left between them. CDR3 coding DNA: TGTGCCAGCAGCGTTTCCGCCAGGGAGGCAGATACGCAGTATTTT. Protein sequence: CASSVSAREADTQYF.

This clonotype was counted only a few times. The chain couples TRBV18 to TRBJ2-7, with D perhaps TRBD2 (5 bases). This CDR3 contains 16 residues. Looked up from germline, CDR1 is KGHSH and CDR2 is LQKENI. The V end was cut by 0 bases, the J end by 0 bases, with 12 bases between. CDR3 in amino acids: CASSPPGLGSSYEQYF. The DNA of the CDR3 is TGTGCCAGCTCACCACCTGGCCTAGGGAGCTCCTACGAGCAGTACTTC.

This clonotype appeared a few times. The genes are TRBV5-1 and TRBJ2-3; D may be TRBD1 (6 bases). The CDR3 covers 14 residues. Germline CDR1 reads SGHRS; CDR2 reads YFSETQ. Trimming cost V 4 bases and J 7 bases, with 16 bases left between them. This chain's CDR3 is CASSPDSPEYTQYF. CDR3 in DNA: TGCGCCAGCAGCCCGGACAGCCCCGAGTATACGCAGTATTTT.

The rearrangement joins TRBV9 to TRBJ2-3; maybe TRBD1 (6 bases). This CDR3 has 15 amino acids. The V end lost 1 base, the J end lost 2 bases, and 11 bases lay between the germline ends. Germline CDR1 and CDR2: SGDLS and YYNGEE. In nucleotides, the CDR3 is TGTGCCAGCAGCGTAACCGGGACAACCACAGATACGCAGTATTTT. Translation: CASSVTGTTTDTQYF.

A few counts support this clonotype. V and J are TRBV7-2 and TRBJ2-1; possibly TRBD1 or TRBD2 for D (5 bases each). V lost 3 bases and J lost 3, with 12 bases in between. CDR1 SGHTA and CDR2 FQGNSA come from the germline V gene. The CDR3 is 15 amino acids. The chain's CDR3 is CASSLGHGGYNEQFF. CDR3 nucleotide sequence: TGTGCCAGCAGCTTGGGCCATGGGGGCTACAATGAGCAGTTCTTC. Full variable domain (remainder filled in from reference TRBV7-2 and TRBJ2-1): GAGVSQSPSNKVTEKGKDVELRCDPISGHTALYWYRQSLGQGLEFLIYFQGNSAPDKSGLPSDRFSAERTGGSVSTLTIQRTQQEDSAVYLCASSLGHGGYNEQFFGPGTRLTVL.

J is TRBJ2-7 and V is TRBV6-1, with TRBD2 as a possible D gene (6 bases). The CDR3 loop spans 14 amino acids. Trimming removed 6 bases from V and 3 bases from J, with 15 bases in between. Germline V gives CDR1 MNHNS, CDR2 SASEGT. As DNA, the CDR3 is TGTGCCAGCAGCACACCGGGACTGAACTACGAGCAGTACTTC. Amino acids: CASSTPGLNYEQYF.

The V gene is TRBV3-1, the J gene TRBJ1-6, with D maybe TRBD1 (6 bases). Germline V gene sequence: CDR1 LGHDT, CDR2 YNNKEL (reference sequence). Trimming stripped 4 bases from V and 11 bases from J, with 12 bases between. The CDR3 contains 13 residues. CDR3 sequence reads: CASSRPAGAPLHF. Here the CDR3 DNA reads TGTGCCAGCAGCCGGCCGGCAGGGGCACCCCTCCACTTT.

This clonotype has a handful of counts. The rearrangement uses TRBV4-2 and TRBJ2-7, with TRBD2 matching 9 bases. The CDR3 is 16 amino acids. Germline values: CDR1 LGHNA, CDR2 YNFKEQ. The junction had 7 bases not matched to a gene; V was cut back by 1 base and J by 3 bases. CDR3 bases: TGTGCCAGCAGCCAAGTAGGGCGGGAGGGCGGCTACGAGCAGTACTTC. This encodes CASSQVGREGGYEQYF.

There are a few counts of this clonotype. The V and J genes are TRBV20-1 and TRBJ2-7; 12 nucleotides align to TRBD2. The junction had 3 bases not matched to a gene; V was cut back by 0 bases and J by 6 bases. The CDR3 is 14 amino acids. Per the germline V gene, CDR1 is DFQATT and CDR2 is SNEGSKA (reference sequence). DNA for the CDR3: TGCAGTGCTAGAGATCCTAGCGGGAGGGGCGAGCAGTACTTC. Its translation: CSARDPSGRGEQYF.

This clonotype was seen a handful of times. The V call is TRBV5-1, the J call TRBJ2-1; TRBD1 agrees at 9 bases. The germline V gene encodes CDR1 SGHRS and CDR2 YFSETQ. The CDR3 is 17 amino acids. With 4 bases clipped from V and 6 bases from J, the junction kept 14 bases outside the gene matches. The chain's CDR3 is CASSLGQGHGEVNEQFF. The CDR3, as DNA: TGCGCCAGCAGCCTGGGACAGGGTCACGGGGAAGTCAATGAGCAGTTCTTC.

This clonotype showed up many times. The chain couples TRBV7-2 to TRBJ2-2; TRBD2 matches 7 bases. The CDR3 runs 15 residues. Germline CDR1 reads SGHTA; CDR2 reads FQGNSA. The V and J ends lost 5 bases and 0 bases, in that order; junction bases with no gene match: 3. CDR3 region: CASSQAGTNTGELFF. The CDR3 DNA sequence: TGTGCCAGCAGCCAAGCGGGGACGAACACCGGGGAGCTGTTTTTT.

The table lists this clonotype with a few counts. The chain links TRBV6-1 to TRBJ1-1; D is unclear. Trimming shortened V by 0 bases and J by 3 bases, and 11 bases separated the two germline ends. This CDR3 region has 15 residues. Per the germline V gene, CDR1 is MNHNS and CDR2 is SASEGT. The CDR3 sequence: CASSEAPYLDTEAFF. DNA for the CDR3: TGTGCCAGCAGTGAAGCGCCCTATTTGGACACTGAAGCTTTCTTT.

This clonotype was seen repeatedly, ten times or more. This rearrangement joins TRBV12-3 or TRBV12-4 to TRBJ2-1, with TRBD2 matching 16 bases. The V segment lost 5 bases and the J segment 5 bases; nucleotides outside the gene matches: 6. This CDR3 comprises 17 residues. CDR3 amino acids: CASSAPGLAGGHNEQFF. As DNA, the CDR3 is TGTGCCAGCAGTGCCCCGGGACTAGCGGGGGGGCACAATGAGCAGTTCTTC.

The chain's CDR3 is CASSPPPSGGPDTGELFF. CDR3 DNA: TGCGCCAGCAGCCCACCACCGAGCGGGGGGCCAGACACCGGGGAGCTGTTTTTT. The rearrangement joins TRBV5-1 to TRBJ2-2; 9 nucleotides agree with TRBD2. The CDR3 is made up of 18 amino acids. The germline V gene has CDR1 SGHRS and CDR2 YFSETQ. V trimming: 4 bases; J trimming: 3 bases; junction bases outside the gene matches: 13.

This clonotype was seen at least ten times. The genes are TRBV28 and TRBJ1-4, with 8 bases aligning to TRBD1. CDR3 length equals 14 residues. J lost 6 bases, V lost 6 bases, and 6 bases had no gene match. From germline, CDR1 is MDHEN and CDR2 SYDVKM. The CDR3 bases are TGTGCCAGCAGCCCGGACAGGGAACATGAAAAACTGTTTTTT. Amino acids: CASSPDREHEKLFF.

This chain links TRBV20-1 with TRBJ1-4; 8 bases agree with TRBD1. J was trimmed by 4 bases and V by 3 bases; bases with no gene match: 1. The CDR3 is 13 amino acids. Germline V gene sequence: CDR1 DFQATT, CDR2 SNEGSKA (reference sequence). CDR3 DNA: TGCAGTGCTAGCAGGGGGCTTAATGAAAAACTGTTTTTT. It encodes CSASRGLNEKLFF.

V gene TRBV28 combines with J gene TRBJ2-1, with D perhaps matching TRBD1 (6 bases). The CDR3 totals 14 residues. The germline gives CDR1 MDHEN, CDR2 SYDVKM. Trimming shortened V by 8 bases and J by 4 bases, and 15 bases separated the two germline ends. The CDR3 loop is CASRAPDSYNEQFF. The CDR3 DNA is TGTGCCAGCCGAGCTCCGGACAGTTACAATGAGCAGTTCTTC.

The V and J genes are TRBV4-3 and TRBJ2-7, with 7 positions matching TRBD1. Germline V gene data show CDR1 as LGHNA and CDR2 as YSLEER. CDR3 size: 14 residues. With 0 bases clipped from V and 2 bases from J, the junction kept 1 base outside the gene matches. CDR3 nucleotide sequence: TGCGCCAGCAGCCAAGAGCAGGGGGCCTACGAGCAGTACTTC. This encodes CASSQEQGAYEQYF.

The V and J genes are TRBV3-1 and TRBJ2-2; TRBD1 agrees at 9 bases. CDR1 LGHDT and CDR2 YNNKEL come from the germline V gene (reference sequence). The junction had 2 bases not matched to a gene; V was cut back by 3 bases and J by 9 bases. The CDR3 contains 13 residues. CDR3 residues: CASSQYRGRELFF. In DNA, the CDR3 is TGTGCCAGCAGCCAGTACAGGGGGCGGGAGCTGTTTTTT.

This clonotype was recorded at least ten times. The chain has TRBV10-3 and TRBJ2-2; D is ambiguous. This CDR3 comprises 14 residues. The V gene lost 9 bases and the J gene lost 4 bases, with 15 bases spanning the gap. CDR1 and CDR2 (germline): ENHRY, SYGVKD. CDR3 loop: CAIHPGSTTGELFF. The CDR3 bases are TGTGCCATACACCCAGGCTCCACCACCGGGGAGCTGTTTTTT.

This chain uses TRBV4-3 with TRBJ2-7; D is perhaps TRBD2 (5 bases). V was clipped by 4 bases and J by 1 base, with 11 bases between them. This CDR3 contains 14 residues. Per germline, CDR1 LGHNA and CDR2 YSLEER. The CDR3 DNA reads TGCGCCAGCAGCCGGACTGTCTTATCCTACGAGCAGTACTTC. It yields the protein CASSRTVLSYEQYF.

A few counts support this clonotype. The V gene is TRBV6-2 or TRBV6-3, the J gene TRBJ2-1, with unresolved D. Per germline, CDR1 MNHEY and CDR2 SVGEGT. This CDR3 is built from 13 residues. The V end was cut by 7 bases, the J end by 6 bases, with 13 bases between. In DNA, the CDR3 is TGTGCCAGCAAGAAGGACGCAGTCAATGAGCAGTTCTTC. It encodes CASKKDAVNEQFF.